This TCR beta chain was identified in a study of T cells in narcolepsy. V dropped 3 bases and J dropped 1 base, with 12 bases sitting between them. Per germline, CDR1 GTSNPN and CDR2 SVGIG (reference sequence). There are 14 residues in the CDR3. Assay: immunoSEQ multiplex PCR; the TCRdb copy retains only in-frame clones and omits some. The table lists over 25,000 clones, 79% of them singletons, with roughly 7% in the top ten. Overall study findings and caveats: Same-patient CSF and blood CD4+ T cell clonotypes included HCRT-specific and TRIB2-specific autoreactive ones.

As for this clone: The antigen remains unidentified.

V is TRBV30 and J is TRBJ1-1, with D tentatively TRBD1 (5 bases). Sample: memory (CD45RA-) CD4+ T cells from blood. The receptor was derived from a human donor in good health. The DNA for the CDR3 is TGTGCCTGGAGCCTGACAGTCGGGAACACTGAAGCTTTCTTT. Protein sequence: CAWSLTVGNTEAFF.